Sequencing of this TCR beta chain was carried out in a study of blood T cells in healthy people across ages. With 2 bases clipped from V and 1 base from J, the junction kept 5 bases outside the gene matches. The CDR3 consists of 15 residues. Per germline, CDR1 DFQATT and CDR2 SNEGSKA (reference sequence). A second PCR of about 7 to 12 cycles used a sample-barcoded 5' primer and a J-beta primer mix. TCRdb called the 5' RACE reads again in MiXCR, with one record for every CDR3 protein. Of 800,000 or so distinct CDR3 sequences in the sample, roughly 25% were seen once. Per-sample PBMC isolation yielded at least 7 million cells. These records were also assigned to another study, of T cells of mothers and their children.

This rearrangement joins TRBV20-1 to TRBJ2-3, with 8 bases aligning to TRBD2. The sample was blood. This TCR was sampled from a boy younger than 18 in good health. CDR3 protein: CSARLAGGRTDTQYF. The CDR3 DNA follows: TGCAGTGCTAGACTGGCGGGGGGACGCACAGATACGCAGTATTTT.